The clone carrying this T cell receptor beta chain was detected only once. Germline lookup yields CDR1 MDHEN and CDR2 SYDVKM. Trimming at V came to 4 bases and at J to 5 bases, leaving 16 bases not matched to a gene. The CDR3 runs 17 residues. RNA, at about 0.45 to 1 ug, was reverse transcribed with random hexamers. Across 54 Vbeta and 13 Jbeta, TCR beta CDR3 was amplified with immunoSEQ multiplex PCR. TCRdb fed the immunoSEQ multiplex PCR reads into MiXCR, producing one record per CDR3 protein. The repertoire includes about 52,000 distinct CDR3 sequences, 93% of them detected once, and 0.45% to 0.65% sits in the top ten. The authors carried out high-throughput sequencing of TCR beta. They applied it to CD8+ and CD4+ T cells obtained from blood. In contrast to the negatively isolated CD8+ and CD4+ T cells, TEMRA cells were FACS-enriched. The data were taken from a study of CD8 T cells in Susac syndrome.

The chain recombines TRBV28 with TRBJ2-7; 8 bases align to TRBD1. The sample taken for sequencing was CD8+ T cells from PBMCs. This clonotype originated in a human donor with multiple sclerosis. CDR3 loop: CASSYLLAGTGINEQYF. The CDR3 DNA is TGTGCCAGCAGTTACTTACTCGCCGGGACAGGTATCAACGAGCAGTACTTC.